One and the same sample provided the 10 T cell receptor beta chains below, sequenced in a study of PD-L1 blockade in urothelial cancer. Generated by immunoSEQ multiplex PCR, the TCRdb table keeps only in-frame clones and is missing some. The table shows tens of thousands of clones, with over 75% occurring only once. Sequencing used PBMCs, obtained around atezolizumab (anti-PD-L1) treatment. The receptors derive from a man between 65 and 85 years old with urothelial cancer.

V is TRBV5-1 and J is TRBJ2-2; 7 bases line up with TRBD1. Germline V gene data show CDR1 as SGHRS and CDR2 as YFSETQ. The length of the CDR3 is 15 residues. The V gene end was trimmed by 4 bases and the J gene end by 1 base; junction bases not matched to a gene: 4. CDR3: CASSTGQMNTGELFF. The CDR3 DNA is TGCGCCAGCAGCACGGGACAGATGAACACCGGGGAGCTGTTTTTT.

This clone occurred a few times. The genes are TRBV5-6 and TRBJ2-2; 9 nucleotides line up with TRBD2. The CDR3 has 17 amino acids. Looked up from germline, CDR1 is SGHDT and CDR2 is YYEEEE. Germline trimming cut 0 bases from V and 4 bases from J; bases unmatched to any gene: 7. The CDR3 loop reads CASSLDRGTSLTGELFF. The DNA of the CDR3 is TGTGCCAGCAGCTTGGATAGGGGGACTAGCCTCACCGGGGAGCTGTTTTTT.

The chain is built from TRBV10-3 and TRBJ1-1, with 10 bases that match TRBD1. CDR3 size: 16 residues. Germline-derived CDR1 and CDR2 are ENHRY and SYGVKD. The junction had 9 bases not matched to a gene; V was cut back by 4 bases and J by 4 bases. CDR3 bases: TGTGCCATCAGTGTCGCCGGGACAGGGGTTACCACTGAAGCTTTCTTT. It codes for CAISVAGTGVTTEAFF.

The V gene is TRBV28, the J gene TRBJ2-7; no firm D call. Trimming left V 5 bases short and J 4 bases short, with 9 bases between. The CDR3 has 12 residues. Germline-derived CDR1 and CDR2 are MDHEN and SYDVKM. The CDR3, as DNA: TGTGCCAGCAGTCCGAATACTTACGAGCAGTACTTC. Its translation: CASSPNTYEQYF.

The CDR3 reads CASSKPPGQFSTDTQYF. CDR3 nucleotide sequence: TGCGCCAGCAGTAAACCACCGGGACAATTTAGCACAGATACGCAGTATTTT. This chain connects TRBV10-1 to TRBJ2-3, with D tentatively TRBD1 (6 bases). The CDR3 extends over 17 amino acids. The V end was cut by 5 bases, the J end by 0 bases, with 18 bases between. CDR1 is WNHNN, CDR2 SYGVQD, per germline (reference sequence).

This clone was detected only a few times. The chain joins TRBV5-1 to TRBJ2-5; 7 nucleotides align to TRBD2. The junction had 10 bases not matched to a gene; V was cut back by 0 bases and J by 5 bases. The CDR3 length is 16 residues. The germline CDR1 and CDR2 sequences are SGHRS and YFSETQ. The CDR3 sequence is CASSLGGGLRAETQYF. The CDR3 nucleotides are TGCGCCAGCAGCTTGGGGGGAGGGCTCCGGGCCGAGACCCAGTACTTC.

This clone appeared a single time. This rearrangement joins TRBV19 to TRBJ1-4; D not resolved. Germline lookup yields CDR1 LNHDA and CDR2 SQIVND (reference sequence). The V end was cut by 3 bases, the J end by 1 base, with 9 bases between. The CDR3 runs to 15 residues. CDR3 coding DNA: TGTGCCAGTAGTATTGGCTCGGGAACTAATGAAAAACTGTTTTTT. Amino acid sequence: CASSIGSGTNEKLFF.

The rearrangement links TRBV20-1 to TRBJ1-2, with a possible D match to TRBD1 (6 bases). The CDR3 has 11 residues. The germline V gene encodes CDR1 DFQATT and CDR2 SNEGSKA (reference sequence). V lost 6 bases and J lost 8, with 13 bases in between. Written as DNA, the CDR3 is TGCAGTGCCACCAGGGACACCGGCTACACCTTC. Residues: CSATRDTGYTF.

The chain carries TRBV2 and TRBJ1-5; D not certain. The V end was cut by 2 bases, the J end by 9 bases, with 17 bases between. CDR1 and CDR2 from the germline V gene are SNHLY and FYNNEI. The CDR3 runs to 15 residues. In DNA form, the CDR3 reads TGTGCCAGCAGTGAAATGCGTCTTGAGGGAAGGCCCCAGCATTTT. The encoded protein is CASSEMRLEGRPQHF.

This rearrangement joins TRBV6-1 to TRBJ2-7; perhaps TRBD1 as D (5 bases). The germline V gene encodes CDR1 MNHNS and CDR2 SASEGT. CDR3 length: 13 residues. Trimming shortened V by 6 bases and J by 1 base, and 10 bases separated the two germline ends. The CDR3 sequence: CASSNRGSYEQYF. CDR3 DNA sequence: TGTGCCAGCAGCAATAGGGGATCCTACGAGCAGTACTTC.